Following are 21 T cell receptor beta chains from one sample sequenced in a study of cytomegalovirus exposure and HLA in healthy donors. The PCR ran on 60 Vbeta and 13 Jbeta primers. Profiled with immunoSEQ multiplex PCR; TCRdb holds only in-frame clones, not every one. In the table there are some 190,000 clones, roughly 80% of which are singletons. Sequenced sample: PBMCs. These receptors all come from a man between 35 and 55 years old in good health and CMV-seronegative.

The J gene is TRBJ2-5, the V gene TRBV27, with 9 bases that match TRBD1. CDR3 length: 13 residues. The V segment lost 6 bases and the J segment 5 bases; nucleotides outside the gene matches: 4. CDR1 and CDR2 (germline): MNHEY, SMNVEV (reference sequence). CDR3 loop: CASSTGTGETQYF. Written as DNA, the CDR3 is TGTGCCAGCAGCACCGGGACAGGGGAGACCCAGTACTTC.

This clone was recorded once. The rearrangement links TRBV19 to TRBJ2-7; D ambiguous. From germline, CDR1 is LNHDA and CDR2 SQIVND (reference sequence). There are 14 residues in the CDR3. The V gene lost 2 bases and the J gene lost 2 bases, with 10 bases spanning the gap. CDR3 nucleotide sequence: TGTGCCAGTAGTATATCAGGTAGGACCTACGAGCAGTACTTC. Its translation is CASSISGRTYEQYF.

The V gene is TRBV6-5, the J gene TRBJ2-7; a possible D gene is TRBD1 (7 bases). This CDR3 is 16 amino acids long. The germline CDR1 and CDR2 sequences are MNHEY and SVGAGI. Trimming removed 0 bases at V and 5 bases at J, with 17 bases between. CDR3 nucleotide sequence: TGTGCCAGCAGTTACTCTGGGGGCAGGGGGGTAGACGAGCAGTACTTC. Its protein product is CASSYSGGRGVDEQYF.

This sequence joins TRBV29-1 and TRBJ1-1; D ambiguous. From germline, CDR1 is SQVTM and CDR2 ANQGSEA. The CDR3 has 13 amino acids. Trimming removed 6 bases at V and 1 base at J, with 12 bases between. The CDR3 coding sequence is TGCAGCGTCCGCAGGACTACGAACACTGAAGCTTTCTTT. It codes for CSVRRTTNTEAFF.

This clone was seen a handful of times. The rearrangement uses TRBV6-1 and TRBJ2-5, with D possibly TRBD1 on 5 matching bases. V lost 7 bases and J lost 0, with 15 bases in between. This CDR3 spans 15 amino acids. Germline loops: CDR1 MNHNS, CDR2 SASEGT. CDR3 sequence: CASTMIDSYQETQYF. The DNA for the CDR3 is TGTGCCAGCACGATGATAGACAGCTACCAAGAGACCCAGTACTTC.

The rearrangement uses TRBV7-2 and TRBJ2-7; D call uncertain. This CDR3 spans 13 amino acids. Germline V gene data show CDR1 as SGHTA and CDR2 as FQGNSA. The V end lost 1 base, the J end lost 3 bases, and 7 bases lay between the germline ends. The CDR3 coding sequence is TGTGCCAGCAGCTTAGGCGCGGTCTACGAGCAGTACTTC. Encoded protein: CASSLGAVYEQYF.

V and J are TRBV9 and TRBJ2-7; 8 bases map to TRBD1. The CDR3 loop spans 13 amino acids. V dropped 4 bases and J dropped 6; count of bases not matched to a gene: 6. Germline V lookup: CDR1 SGDLS, CDR2 YYNGEE. In DNA, the CDR3 is TGTGCCAGCAGCCCGGACAGGGAAACCGAGCAGTACTTC. Translated: CASSPDRETEQYF.

The genes are TRBV19 and TRBJ2-3, with D maybe TRBD1 (5 bases). The CDR3 spans 20 residues. V lost 9 bases and J lost 4, with 35 bases in between. The germline CDR1 and CDR2 sequences are LNHDA and SQIVND (reference sequence). CDR3 coding DNA: TGTGCCAGACTACACGCGAGGAACTCAGCCAGTAGACCCAGGGCAGATACGCAGTATTTT. Protein sequence: CARLHARNSASRPRADTQYF.

This chain uses TRBV2 with TRBJ2-5, with TRBD1 as a possible D gene (6 bases). The ends were cut back, 5 bases at V and 7 bases at J, with 14 bases in the middle. Germline V gives CDR1 SNHLY, CDR2 FYNNEI. CDR3 size: 13 residues. The CDR3 spells CASSRTDEVTQYF. The CDR3 coding sequence is TGTGCCAGCAGTAGGACAGATGAGGTGACCCAGTACTTC. The full variable domain, with the rest looked up from reference TRBV2 and TRBJ2-5, is EPEVTQTPSHQVTQMGQEVILRCVPISNHLYFYWYRQILGQKVEFLVSFYNNEISEKSEIFDDQFSVERPDGSNFTLKIRSTKLEDSAMYFCASSRTDEVTQYFGPGTRLLVL.

V gene TRBV4-3 combines with J gene TRBJ2-3; 11 bases agree with TRBD2. Germline assignment: CDR1 LGHNA and CDR2 YSLEER. The CDR3 is 17 residues long. V trimming: 0 bases; J trimming: 6 bases; junction bases outside the gene matches: 8. CDR3 DNA sequence: TGCGCCAGCAGCCAAGATTCCGGACTAGCGGGCTGGGATACGCAGTATTTT. This encodes CASSQDSGLAGWDTQYF.

The V and J genes are TRBV6-6 and TRBJ1-6; D is perhaps TRBD1 (6 bases). This CDR3 contains 15 residues. With 6 bases removed from V and 4 bases from J, the gap between germline ends came to 13 bases. Germline lookup yields CDR1 MNHNY and CDR2 SVGAGI (reference sequence). CDR3 protein: CASRPPQGYNSPLHF. The CDR3 bases are TGTGCCAGCAGGCCTCCCCAGGGGTATAATTCACCCCTCCACTTT.

Notes on this clone: Relative to the germline gene, one junction end is altered; a read error may explain this. The CDR3 DNA reads TGTGCTAGCAGCTTAAGCATGAGGAATGAGCAGTTCTTC. Translated, it gives CASSLSMRNEQFF. The chain uses TRBV7-7 and TRBJ2-1, with D hard to call. This CDR3 contains 13 residues. Germline V gene data show CDR1 as SSHAT and CDR2 as FNYEAQ (reference sequence).

The V call is TRBV2, the J call TRBJ2-3; 7 positions agree with TRBD1. CDR1 is SNHLY and CDR2 is FYNNEI in the germline V gene. The CDR3 runs to 15 residues. Trimming removed 4 bases from V and 4 bases from J; junction bases left unmatched: 8. The CDR3 loop is CASSGTGLPPDTQYF. CDR3 DNA: TGTGCCAGCAGTGGGACAGGTCTCCCTCCAGATACGCAGTATTTT.

In its sample, this clone was seen a few times. The V call is TRBV7-2, the J call TRBJ1-6; 7 bases match TRBD1. Trimming at V came to 3 bases and at J to 6 bases, leaving 5 bases not matched to a gene. The CDR3 totals 15 residues. Germline values: CDR1 SGHTA, CDR2 FQGNSA. CDR3 nucleotide sequence: TGTGCCAGCAGCTTCTGGGACAGCTCTAATTCACCCCTCCACTTT. This sequence encodes CASSFWDSSNSPLHF.

The V gene is TRBV25-1, the J gene TRBJ2-3, with TRBD1 identical over 9 bases. Germline trimming cut 4 bases from V and 9 bases from J; bases unmatched to any gene: 11. The CDR3 loop spans 15 amino acids. Germline CDR1 reads MGHDK; CDR2 reads SYGVNS. The CDR3 bases are TGTGCCAGCAGTGTATTAACCGGACAGGGGCTGACGCAGTATTTT. Translating gives CASSVLTGQGLTQYF.

CDR3 nucleotides: TGTGCCATCAGTGAGTCGTTTATGGCGGGAGGGCCGGCTGGTGAGCAGTTCTTC. Translating gives CAISESFMAGGPAGEQFF. This chain uses TRBV10-3 with TRBJ2-1; 9 nucleotides align to TRBD2. This CDR3 comprises 18 residues. CDR1 is ENHRY, CDR2 SYGVKD, per germline. After removal of 0 bases from V and 9 bases from J, the junction contained 15 bases not matched to a gene.

V is TRBV11-3 and J is TRBJ2-1; a possible D gene is TRBD1 (5 bases). Trimming removed 4 bases at V and 10 bases at J, with 11 bases between. CDR3 length: 12 residues. Germline V gene data show CDR1 as SGHNT and CDR2 as YENEEA. In DNA, the CDR3 is TGTGCCAGCAGCTATACTGACAGCGAGCAGTTCTTC. Its protein is CASSYTDSEQFF.

The chain joins TRBV19 to TRBJ2-4; perhaps TRBD2 as D (5 bases). CDR1 LNHDA and CDR2 SQIVND come from the germline V gene (reference sequence). This CDR3 has 15 residues. V was pared by 5 bases and J by 0 bases, with 11 bases between. The CDR3 bases are TGTGCCAGTAGTGGGAGAGTCATAGCCAAAAACATTCAGTACTTC. Protein: CASSGRVIAKNIQYF.

The V call is TRBV28, the J call TRBJ1-1, with a possible D match to TRBD1 (5 bases). The CDR3 totals 14 residues. Germline assignment: CDR1 MDHEN and CDR2 SYDVKM. V lost 5 bases and J lost 1, with 11 bases in between. The CDR3 protein is CASSAPGQNTEAFF. The CDR3 bases are TGTGCCAGCAGTGCCCCAGGGCAGAACACTGAAGCTTTCTTT. The variable domain in full, completed from reference TRBV28 and TRBJ1-1, reads DVKVTQSSRYLVKRTGEKVFLECVQDMDHENMFWYRQDPGLGLRLIYFSYDVKMKEKGDIPEGYSVSREKKERFSLILESASTNQTSMYLCASSAPGQNTEAFFGQGTRLTVV.

This clone was seen a few times. The chain has TRBV2 and TRBJ2-2; D might be TRBD2 (7 bases). The CDR3 is 15 residues long. In germline, CDR1 is SNHLY, CDR2 FYNNEI. V was clipped by 6 bases and J by 4 bases, with 15 bases between them. As DNA, the CDR3 is TGTGCCAGCAGGGGAGGGGGGGCGGGCACCGGGGAGCTGTTTTTT. It translates to CASRGGGAGTGELFF.

V is TRBV6-1 and J is TRBJ2-7, with a possible D match to TRBD2 (5 bases). Deletions cut 3 bases from V and 5 bases from J, with 11 bases between. Germline V gene data show CDR1 as MNHNS and CDR2 as SASEGT. CDR3 length: 13 residues. CDR3 DNA: TGTGCCAGCAGTGAGTCTAGCTATAACGAGCAGTACTTC. Amino acid sequence: CASSESSYNEQYF.